The 22 T cell receptor beta chains listed next were all sequenced from one sample in a study of Graves' ophthalmopathy and Graves' hyperthyroidism. As the template, RNA transcripts were used to amplify TCR beta CDR3 regions. Second-round multiplex PCR came after first-round RT-PCR with HTBI primers. One entry per CDR3 protein, called by TCRdb with MiXCR from the multiplex PCR reads. The sample records around 670,000 distinct CDR3 sequences, roughly 41% being singletons. Sequencing was carried out using peripheral blood. The origin of the receptors is an adult man with Graves' ophthalmopathy.

The genes are TRBV29-1 and TRBJ1-2, with a weak D call TRBD1 (6 bases). The CDR3 loop spans 9 amino acids. The germline V gene has CDR1 SQVTM and CDR2 ANQGSEA. The germline V and J ends were trimmed by 7 bases and 14 bases, with 14 bases remaining between them. CDR3 nucleotide sequence: TGCAGCGGCCAGGGGATAAGGACCTTC. Its protein product is CSGQGIRTF.

This clonotype was observed many times. J is TRBJ1-2 and V is TRBV5-8, with D tentatively TRBD1 (5 bases). The CDR3 runs 14 residues. Between the trimmed V and J ends, which lost 1 base and 2 bases, there was a span of 9 bases. In germline, CDR1 is SGHTS, CDR2 YDEGEE. The CDR3 region has the DNA TGTGCCAGCAGCTTGCCCCGACAGAACTATGGCTACACCTTC. Protein: CASSLPRQNYGYTF.

This clonotype was detected many times. V usage is TRBV7-2 and J usage is TRBJ1-5, with 11 nucleotides matching TRBD1. The CDR3 sequence is 15 residues long. V was pared by 4 bases and J by 5 bases, with 4 bases of the junction left unmatched. Germline CDR1 and CDR2: SGHTA and FQGNSA. Here the CDR3 DNA reads TGTGCCAGCAGCTCGGACAGGGGGCGAGATCAGCCCCAGCATTTT. The encoded protein is CASSSDRGRDQPQHF.

This chain links TRBV5-1 with TRBJ2-7; 13 nucleotides align to TRBD2. This CDR3 has 17 residues. Unmatched junction bases numbered 13, after V lost 4 bases and J lost 6 bases. Per the germline V gene, CDR1 is SGHRS and CDR2 is YFSETQ. The CDR3, as DNA: TGCGCCAGCAGCAACGGACTAGCGGGAGAACTGACCCGCGAGCAGTACTTC. It codes for CASSNGLAGELTREQYF.

J is TRBJ2-7 and V is TRBV2, with 11 bases identical to TRBD1. The CDR3 length is 15 residues. After removal of 4 bases from V and 6 bases from J, the junction contained 8 bases not matched to a gene. Germline CDR1 is SNHLY and CDR2 is FYNNEI. The CDR3 coding sequence is TGTGCCAGCAGTGGGTTGGACAGGGGGCATCTCGAGCAGTACTTC. This translates into CASSGLDRGHLEQYF.

The V and J genes are TRBV2 and TRBJ2-2; D not certain. This CDR3 region has 14 residues. Germline lookup yields CDR1 SNHLY and CDR2 FYNNEI. V lost 7 bases, J lost 0 bases, and 9 bases lay in between. CDR3 amino acids: CASKWYANTGELFF. Here the CDR3 DNA reads TGTGCCAGCAAATGGTACGCGAACACCGGGGAGCTGTTTTTT.

With respect to this clonotype: A much larger clone lies one base from this, so it may be a read error. The CDR3 protein is CASAPRAEIYSPLHF. In DNA form, the CDR3 reads TGTGCCAGTGCTCCCCGGGCCGAGATCTATTCACCCCTCCACTTT. The chain couples TRBV19 to TRBJ1-6; D call uncertain. V was pared by 8 bases and J by 8 bases, with 19 bases between. Germline values: CDR1 LNHDA, CDR2 SQIVND (reference sequence). The CDR3 consists of 15 residues. The full variable domain, its missing parts supplied by reference TRBV19 and TRBJ1-6, is DGGITQSPKYLFRKEGQNVTLSCEQNLNHDAMYWYRQDPGQGLRLIYYSQIVNDFQKGDIAEGYSVSREKKESFPLTVTSAQKNPTAFYLCASAPRAEIYSPLHFGNGTRLTVT.

V is TRBV6-5 and J is TRBJ1-6; unclear D gene. The CDR3 runs 12 residues. The V gene lost 6 bases and the J gene lost 7 bases, with 7 bases spanning the gap. CDR1 is MNHEY and CDR2 is SVGAGI in the germline V gene. This CDR3 reads CASRGRNSPLHF. For the CDR3, the DNA is TGTGCCAGCAGAGGGCGGAATTCACCCCTCCACTTT.

The gene calls are TRBV9 and TRBJ2-7; 15 bases map to TRBD2. In germline, CDR1 is SGDLS, CDR2 YYNGEE. Trimming removed 3 bases from V and 7 bases from J; junction bases left unmatched: 8. The CDR3 extends over 16 amino acids. DNA of the CDR3: TGTGCCAGCAGCGGGTTGGGGACTAGCGGGGGGAATGAGCAGTACTTC. Its protein product is CASSGLGTSGGNEQYF.

The V and J genes are TRBV11-2 and TRBJ2-2; TRBD2 matches 11 bases. This CDR3 is 17 amino acids long. The junction had 6 bases not matched to a gene; V was cut back by 1 base and J by 5 bases. Per the germline V gene, CDR1 is SGHAT and CDR2 is FQNNGV. CDR3: CASSLVLAGVLTGELFF. CDR3 DNA sequence: TGTGCCAGCAGCTTAGTACTAGCGGGAGTGTTAACCGGGGAGCTGTTTTTT.

The V and J genes are TRBV6-5 and TRBJ2-7; no definite D call. CDR3 size: 13 residues. Germline CDR1 and CDR2: MNHEY and SVGAGI. Trimming pared 6 bases from V and 7 bases from J, leaving 16 bases between. CDR3 in DNA: TGTGCCAGCAGGCCAGCTGGGTATCGGGAGCAGTACTTC. Translated, it gives CASRPAGYREQYF.

This clonotype was detected a few times. The V and J genes are TRBV25-1 and TRBJ2-2, with a weak D call TRBD1 (5 bases). V lost 5 bases, J lost 6 bases, and 13 bases lay in between. Germline CDR1 reads MGHDK; CDR2 reads SYGVNS. The CDR3 is 14 amino acids. The CDR3 coding sequence is TGTGCCAGCAGTTCTCCCGGACAATCCGGGGAGCTGTTTTTT. This codes for CASSSPGQSGELFF.

Comment on this clonotype: A much larger clone lies a single base off, so this may be a read error. The gene calls are TRBV2 and TRBJ1-5, with D maybe TRBD1 (6 bases). CDR3 length equals 14 residues. V lost 8 bases, J lost 11 bases, and 22 bases lay in between. Germline V CDR1 and CDR2: SNHLY, FYNNEI. The CDR3, as DNA: TGTGCCAGCGGCGAAGGGACATCTGATCACTCCCAGCATTTT. This gives the protein CASGEGTSDHSQHF.

V is TRBV9 and J is TRBJ1-4; 7 nucleotides align to TRBD1. With 4 bases clipped from V and 5 bases from J, the junction kept 8 bases outside the gene matches. The CDR3 covers 15 residues. The germline gives CDR1 SGDLS, CDR2 YYNGEE. The DNA of the CDR3 is TGTGCCAGCAGCTCCCGGGACAGCTTAAATGAAAAACTGTTTTTT. Translating gives CASSSRDSLNEKLFF.

The sample holds many counts of this clonotype. The chain is built from TRBV5-6 and TRBJ1-2, with D unclear. The CDR3 consists of 13 residues. The germline V gene has CDR1 SGHDT and CDR2 YYEEEE. The V end lost 3 bases, the J end lost 5 bases, and 11 bases lay between the germline ends. CDR3 sequence: CASSSQTGYGYTF. For the CDR3, the DNA is TGTGCCAGCAGCTCACAGACGGGATATGGCTACACCTTC.

This chain joins TRBV20-1 and TRBJ1-2; the D is unclear. The length of the CDR3 is 11 residues. Germline CDR1 is DFQATT and CDR2 is SNEGSKA (reference sequence). V lost 2 bases and J lost 5, with 6 bases in between. CDR3 residues: CSARKEYGYTF. As DNA, the CDR3 is TGCAGTGCTAGAAAAGAGTATGGCTACACCTTC.

In its sample, this clonotype was seen many times. V usage is TRBV7-2 and J usage is TRBJ2-2; D is unclear. V was pared by 5 bases and J by 9 bases, with 16 bases between. The length of the CDR3 is 14 residues. CDR1 and CDR2 (germline): SGHTA, FQGNSA. The CDR3 bases are TGTGCCAGCAGCCAGTCCATAGGGTCCTGGGAGCTGTTTTTT. Translated, it gives CASSQSIGSWELFF.

About this clonotype itself: This clone may be a read error of a much larger clone one base away. The chain combines TRBV10-2 with TRBJ1-2; D not certain. This CDR3 contains 12 residues. Trimming pared 3 bases from V and 1 base from J, leaving 3 bases between. CDR1 is WSHSY and CDR2 is SAAADI in the germline V gene. The CDR3 bases are TGCGCCAGCAGTGACAATAACTATGGCTACACCTTC. It specifies CASSDNNYGYTF.

Points on this clonotype: A read error is likely here: a far larger clone is one base away. Because the CDR3 is missing its conserved closing phenylalanine or tryptophan, this is likely a read error. Here the CDR3 reads CASSLDETQYV. In DNA, the CDR3 is TGCGCCAGCAGCTTGGATGAGACCCAGTACGTC. The chain couples TRBV5-1 to TRBJ2-5; D call uncertain. CDR3 length: 11 amino acids. The germline CDR1 and CDR2 sequences are SGHRS and YFSETQ. Trimming removed 0 bases at V and 5 bases at J, with 2 bases between.

This clonotype came up a few times. The chain employs TRBV20-1 and TRBJ2-5; possibly TRBD1 or TRBD2 for D (6 bases each). V lost 0 bases and J lost 7, with 12 bases in between. The CDR3 extends over 13 amino acids. The V gene's germline CDR1 is DFQATT and CDR2 SNEGSKA (reference sequence). The CDR3 sequence is CSARDPGAGTQYF. The CDR3 DNA follows: TGCAGTGCTAGAGATCCGGGGGCGGGGACCCAGTACTTC.

V gene TRBV20-1 combines with J gene TRBJ1-1; D is ambiguous. V was pared by 3 bases and J by 3 bases, with 8 bases between. The germline V gene has CDR1 DFQATT and CDR2 SNEGSKA (reference sequence). This CDR3 region has 12 residues. The CDR3 reads CSASCRDTEAFF. The CDR3 DNA follows: TGCAGTGCTAGTTGTAGGGACACTGAAGCTTTCTTT.

V usage is TRBV7-8 and J usage is TRBJ1-2; D is ambiguous. V was cut by 5 bases and J by 4 bases, with 17 bases left in between. Germline-derived CDR1 and CDR2 are SGHVS and FQNEAQ. The CDR3 extends over 15 amino acids. The CDR3 DNA sequence: TGTGCCAGCAGCCCGCTTAAGGACGGGATCTATGGCTACACCTTC. It codes for CASSPLKDGIYGYTF.